The rows below give T cell receptor beta chains drawn from one sample of a study of cytomegalovirus exposure and HLA in healthy donors. Sequencing was performed with immunoSEQ multiplex PCR; in TCRdb, only in-frame clones are kept and a portion is missing. The table has about 160,000 clones, 68% seen once. The material sequenced was PBMCs. The source is a woman between 35 and 50 years old in good health and CMV-seropositive. Each CDR3 is given with its conserved first and last residue.

v_call,j_call,cdr3_aa
TRBV7-9,TRBJ1-3,CASSTGQGRAGNTIYF
TRBV18,TRBJ1-2,CASSPPSLNYGYPF
TRBV4-1,TRBJ2-5,CASSQDRASGGQETQYF
TRBV19,TRBJ2-7,CASSIGTGVSYEQYF
TRBV10-3,TRBJ2-3,CAIASGEGTDTQYF
TRBV19,TRBJ1-1,CASSLQGAAEAFF
TRBV5-4,TRBJ2-3,CASSILAGMTDTQYF
TRBV7-2,TRBJ2-7,CASRDSSYEQYF
TRBV5-4,TRBJ1-2,CASSGWDSLYGYTF
TRBV6-5,TRBJ2-1,CASSPRVGEQFF
TRBV7-3,TRBJ2-7,CASSLGGTGYEQYF
TRBV28,TRBJ1-1,CATWDTLNTEAFF
TRBV7-2,TRBJ2-7,CASSPSPYEQYF
TRBV29-1,TRBJ1-2,CSVGASDGYTF
TRBV5-1,TRBJ1-1,CASSGRTGTMNTEAFF
TRBV4-1,TRBJ2-7,CASSQDSSGAYEQYF
TRBV19,TRBJ1-2,CASSAGDYGYTF
TRBV21-1,TRBJ1-1,CASSTRQGGTEAFF